This T cell receptor (beta chain) is from a study of graft-versus-host responses after intestinal transplantation. Study results and limitations: Some GvH clones appeared in ileal mucosa or blood before recipient bone marrow.

TCRdb's table, derived via immunoSEQ multiplex PCR, lists solely in-frame clones and lacks some. The data contain about 19,000 clones, 90% of them seen just once; the ten biggest clones take up approximately 1.9%. The CDR3 covers 13 residues. With 3 bases clipped from V and 2 bases from J, the junction kept 4 bases outside the gene matches. Germline lookup yields CDR1 GTSNPN and CDR2 SVGIG (reference sequence). With regard to this clone: No antigen is known for it.

Sequenced material: PBMCs, taken 350 to 400 days after transplant. The chain couples TRBV30 to TRBJ2-7; TRBD1 matches 7 bases. This TCR was recovered from a human patient who received an intestinal transplant, so some T cells may come from the graft donor. CDR3 amino acids: CAWSLTGTYEQYF. CDR3 coding DNA: TGTGCCTGGAGCCTGACAGGGACCTACGAGCAGTACTTC.